This is a list of T cell receptor beta chains from one sample in a study of CD8 T cells in ankylosing spondylitis. TCRdb reprocessed the 5' RACE reads via MiXCR and lists one record per CDR3 protein. In the table there are over 200,000 distinct CDR3 sequences, 8% to 11% of which are singletons. What was sequenced was blood, either unsorted or a sorted T cell fraction (not recorded which). The receptors come from a male donor with ankylosing spondylitis or in good health (not recorded which). CDR3s include the opening cysteine and the closing phenylalanine or tryptophan. Each record gives: CDR3 protein, clone size, J gene, V gene. Clone size is shown for a subset of rows, as once, few, many or a class of expanded clone.

CATRASGYTDTQYF many TRBJ2-3 TRBV15
CASSLLQPFGEQYF few TRBJ2-7 TRBV5-1
CSAPTGTNLIYEQYF . TRBJ2-7 TRBV20-1
CASSWREADTQYF few TRBJ2-3 TRBV5-1
CASSLEAGANTEAFF . TRBJ1-1 TRBV5-1
CASSVGQGSDEQFF . TRBJ2-1 TRBV9
CASSAPGTGVNNEQFF . TRBJ2-1 TRBV9
CSVDRANEQFF . TRBJ2-1 TRBV29-1
CSAERGAGEPDTQYF many TRBJ2-3 TRBV20-1
CASTPDSYEQYF many TRBJ2-7 TRBV28
CSARRAGLPAFF few TRBJ1-1 TRBV20-1
CSATRTGGTGELFF few TRBJ2-2 TRBV20-1
CASSLRGLASPLHF . TRBJ1-6 TRBV12-3/TRBV12-4
CASASTGTNEKLFF . TRBJ1-4 TRBV19
CASSFGTPSSGNTIYF many TRBJ1-3 TRBV5-1
CASRAGGTDTQYF many TRBJ2-3 TRBV7-2
CASSLLGGGNQPQHF many TRBJ1-5 TRBV28
CASSLGLVRGNTEAFF few TRBJ1-1 TRBV5-1
CAWSGLGGQNSPLHF once TRBJ1-6 TRBV30
CASRISTDTQYF many TRBJ2-3 TRBV6-1
CASSQRSRQAGGHNEQFF few TRBJ2-1 TRBV4-2
CASSRGQVHQETQYF . TRBJ2-5 TRBV18
CASSFGTANTEAFF many TRBJ1-1 TRBV5-1
CAMGPAGLWDYEQYF once TRBJ2-7 TRBV28
CASSRGLRSTGELFF many TRBJ2-2 TRBV12-3/TRBV12-4
CASGLQGNIEAFF many TRBJ1-1 TRBV12-5
CSATSRVGTDTQYF many TRBJ2-3 TRBV20-1
CASSRAMNTEAFF many TRBJ1-1 TRBV6-1
CASSSLGYGYTF many TRBJ1-2 TRBV28
CASSPTPAGANVLTF few TRBJ2-6 TRBV3-1
CASNPAGGTEAFF few TRBJ1-1 TRBV5-1
CATSREEGGLDGYTF many TRBJ1-2 TRBV15